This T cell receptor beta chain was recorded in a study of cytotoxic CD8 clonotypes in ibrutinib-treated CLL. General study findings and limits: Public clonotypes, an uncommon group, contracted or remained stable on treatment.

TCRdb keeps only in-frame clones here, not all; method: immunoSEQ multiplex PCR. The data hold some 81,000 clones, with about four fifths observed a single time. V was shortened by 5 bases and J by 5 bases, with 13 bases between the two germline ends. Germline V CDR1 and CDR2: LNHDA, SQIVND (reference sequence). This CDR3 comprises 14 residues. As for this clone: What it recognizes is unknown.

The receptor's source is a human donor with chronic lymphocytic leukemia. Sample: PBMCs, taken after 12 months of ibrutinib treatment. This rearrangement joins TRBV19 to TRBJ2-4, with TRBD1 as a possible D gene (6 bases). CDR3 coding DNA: TGTGCCAGTAGTCCACGGGACAAGCAAAACATTCAGTACTTC. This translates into CASSPRDKQNIQYF.